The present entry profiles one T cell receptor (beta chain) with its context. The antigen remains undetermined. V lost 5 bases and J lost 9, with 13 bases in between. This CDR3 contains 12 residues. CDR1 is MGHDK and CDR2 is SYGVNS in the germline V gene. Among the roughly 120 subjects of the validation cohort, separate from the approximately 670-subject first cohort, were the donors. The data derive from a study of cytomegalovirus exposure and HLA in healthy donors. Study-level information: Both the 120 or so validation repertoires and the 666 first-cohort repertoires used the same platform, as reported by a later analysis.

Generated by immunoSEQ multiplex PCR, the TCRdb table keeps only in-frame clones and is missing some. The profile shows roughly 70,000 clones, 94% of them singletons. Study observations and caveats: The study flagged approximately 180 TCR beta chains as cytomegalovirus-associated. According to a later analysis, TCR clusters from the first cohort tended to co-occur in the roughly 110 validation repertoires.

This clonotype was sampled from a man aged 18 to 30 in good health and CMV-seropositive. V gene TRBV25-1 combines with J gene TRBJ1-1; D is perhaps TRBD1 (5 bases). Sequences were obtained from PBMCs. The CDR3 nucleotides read TGTGCCAGCAGTAGGGGAGGGACGAAAGCTTTCTTT. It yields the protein CASSRGGTKAFF.